The T cell receptor beta chain described here comes from a study of cytomegalovirus exposure and HLA in healthy donors. PCR employed 60 Vbeta and 13 Jbeta primers. The repertoire was sequenced with immunoSEQ multiplex PCR; TCRdb's copy has only in-frame clones and lacks some. The repertoire holds about 150,000 clones, with 70% to 80% as singletons. These donors counted as nominally healthy when sampled, but unrecorded immune exposures were likely. V was trimmed by 0 bases and J by 4 bases, leaving 12 bases between them. The CDR3 runs to 15 residues. Germline values: CDR1 LGHNA, CDR2 YNFKEQ. This TCR came from a woman aged 40 to 50 in good health and CMV-seronegative. The chain carries TRBV4-2 and TRBJ2-5; D is unresolved. Sequencing was done on a sample of PBMCs. The CDR3 spells CASSQDTSTRETQYF. CDR3 sequence (DNA): TGTGCCAGCAGCCAAGATACGTCGACAAGAGAGACCCAGTACTTC.